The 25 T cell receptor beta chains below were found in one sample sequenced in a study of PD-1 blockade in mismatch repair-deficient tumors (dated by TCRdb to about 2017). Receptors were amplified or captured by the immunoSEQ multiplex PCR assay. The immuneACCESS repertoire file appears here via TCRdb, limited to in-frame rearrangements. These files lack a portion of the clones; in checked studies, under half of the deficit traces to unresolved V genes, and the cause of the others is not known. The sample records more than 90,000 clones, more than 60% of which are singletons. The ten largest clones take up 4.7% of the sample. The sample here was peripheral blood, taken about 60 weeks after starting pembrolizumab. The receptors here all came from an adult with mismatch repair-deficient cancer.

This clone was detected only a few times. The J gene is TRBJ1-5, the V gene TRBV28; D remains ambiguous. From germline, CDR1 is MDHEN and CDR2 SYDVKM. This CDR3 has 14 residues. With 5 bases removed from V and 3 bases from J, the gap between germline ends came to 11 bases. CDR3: CASSPGGNNQPQHF. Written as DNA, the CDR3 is TGTGCCAGCAGTCCTGGAGGGAACAATCAGCCCCAGCATTTT.

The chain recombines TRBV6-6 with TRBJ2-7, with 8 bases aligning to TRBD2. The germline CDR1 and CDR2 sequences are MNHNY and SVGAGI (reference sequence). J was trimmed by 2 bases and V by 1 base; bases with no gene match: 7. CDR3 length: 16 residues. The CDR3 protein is CASSYYREGFAYEQYF. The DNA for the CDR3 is TGTGCCAGCAGTTACTATCGGGAGGGGTTCGCCTACGAGCAGTACTTC.

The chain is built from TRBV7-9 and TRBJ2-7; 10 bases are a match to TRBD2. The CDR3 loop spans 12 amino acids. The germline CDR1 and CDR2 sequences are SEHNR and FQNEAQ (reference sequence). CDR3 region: CAVAGGSYEQYF. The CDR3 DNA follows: TGTGCGGTAGCGGGAGGCTCCTACGAGCAGTACTTC. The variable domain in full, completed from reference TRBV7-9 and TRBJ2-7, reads DTGVSQNPRHKITKRGQNVTFRCDPISEHNRLYWYRQTLGQGPEFLTYFQNEAQLEKSRLLSDRFSAERPKGSFSTLEIQRTEQGDSAMYLCAVAGGSYEQYFGPGTRLTVT.

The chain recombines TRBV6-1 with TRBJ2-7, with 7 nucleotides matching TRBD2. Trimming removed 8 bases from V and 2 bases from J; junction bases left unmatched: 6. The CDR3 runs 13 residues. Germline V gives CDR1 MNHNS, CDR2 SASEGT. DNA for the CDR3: TGTGCCAGCGAGGTAGGGACTACCTACGAGCAGTACTTC. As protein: CASEVGTTYEQYF.

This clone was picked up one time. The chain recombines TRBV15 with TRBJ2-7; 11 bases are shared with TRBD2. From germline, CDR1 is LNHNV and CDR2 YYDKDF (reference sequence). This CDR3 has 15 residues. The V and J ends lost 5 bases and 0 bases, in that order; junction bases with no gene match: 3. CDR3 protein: CATSSGTSGSYEQYF. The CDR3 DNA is TGTGCCACCAGCTCCGGGACTAGCGGCTCCTACGAGCAGTACTTC.

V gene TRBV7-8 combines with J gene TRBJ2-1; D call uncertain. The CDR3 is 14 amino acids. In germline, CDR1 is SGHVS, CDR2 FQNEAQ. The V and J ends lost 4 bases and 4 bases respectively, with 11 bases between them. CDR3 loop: CASSSLPRYNEQFF. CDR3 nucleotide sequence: TGTGCCAGCAGCTCTCTCCCTCGGTACAATGAGCAGTTCTTC.

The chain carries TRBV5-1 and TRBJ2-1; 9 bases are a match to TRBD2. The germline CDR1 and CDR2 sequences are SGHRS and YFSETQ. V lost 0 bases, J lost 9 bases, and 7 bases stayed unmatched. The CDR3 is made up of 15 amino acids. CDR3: CASSLASGITGEQFF. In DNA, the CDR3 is TGCGCCAGCAGCTTGGCTAGCGGGATAACGGGTGAGCAGTTCTTC.

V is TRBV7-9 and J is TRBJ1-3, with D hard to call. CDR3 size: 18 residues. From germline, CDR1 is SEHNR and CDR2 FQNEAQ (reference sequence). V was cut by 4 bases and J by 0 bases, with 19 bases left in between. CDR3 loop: CASSSASLGFSSGNTIYF. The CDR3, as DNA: TGTGCCAGCAGCTCAGCTTCGTTAGGGTTTAGCTCTGGAAACACCATATATTTT.

CDR3 sequence (DNA): TGTGCCAGCTCACCAGGGAGCGATACGCAGTATTTT. Encoded protein: CASSPGSDTQYF. The J gene is TRBJ2-3, the V gene TRBV18; maybe TRBD2 (5 bases). This CDR3 spans 12 amino acids. From germline, CDR1 is KGHSH and CDR2 LQKENI. With 2 bases removed from V and 6 bases from J, the gap between germline ends came to 6 bases.

CDR3 loop: CASSEAWAGAAGNTIYF. The CDR3 coding sequence is TGTGCCAGCAGTGAAGCATGGGCGGGGGCTGCTGGAAACACCATATATTTT. The chain employs TRBV6-1 and TRBJ1-3; maybe TRBD1 (6 bases). The V gene's germline CDR1 is MNHNS and CDR2 SASEGT. CDR3 length: 17 amino acids. The V and J ends lost 0 bases and 2 bases respectively, with 14 bases between them.

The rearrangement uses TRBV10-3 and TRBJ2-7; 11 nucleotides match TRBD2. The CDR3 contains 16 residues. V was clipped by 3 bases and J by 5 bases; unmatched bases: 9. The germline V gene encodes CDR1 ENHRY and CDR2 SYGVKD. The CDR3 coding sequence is TGTGCCATCAGTGAAGGTACTAGCGGGAGCCGAAACGAGCAGTACTTC. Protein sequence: CAISEGTSGSRNEQYF.

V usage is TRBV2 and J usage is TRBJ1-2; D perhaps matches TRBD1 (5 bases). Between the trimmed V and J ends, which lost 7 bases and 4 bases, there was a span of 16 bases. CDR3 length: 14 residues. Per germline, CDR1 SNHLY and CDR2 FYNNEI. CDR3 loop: CASILAQGGYGYTF. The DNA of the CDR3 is TGTGCCAGCATCCTGGCGCAGGGAGGCTATGGCTACACCTTC. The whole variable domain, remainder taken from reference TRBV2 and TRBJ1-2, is EPEVTQTPSHQVTQMGQEVILRCVPISNHLYFYWYRQILGQKVEFLVSFYNNEISEKSEIFDDQFSVERPDGSNFTLKIRSTKLEDSAMYFCASILAQGGYGYTFGSGTRLTVV.

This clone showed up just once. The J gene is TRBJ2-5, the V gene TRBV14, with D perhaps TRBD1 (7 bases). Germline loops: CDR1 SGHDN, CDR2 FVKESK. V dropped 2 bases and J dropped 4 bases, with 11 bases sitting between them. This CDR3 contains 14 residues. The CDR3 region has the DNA TGTGCCAGCAGCCAAAGGCAGGGGGGAGAGACCCAGTACTTC. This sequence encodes CASSQRQGGETQYF. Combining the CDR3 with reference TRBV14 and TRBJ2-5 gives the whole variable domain EAGVTQFPSHSVIEKGQTVTLRCDPISGHDNLYWYRRVMGKEIKFLLHFVKESKQDESGMPNNRFLAERTGGTYSTLKVQPAELEDSGVYFCASSQRQGGETQYFGPGTRLLVL.

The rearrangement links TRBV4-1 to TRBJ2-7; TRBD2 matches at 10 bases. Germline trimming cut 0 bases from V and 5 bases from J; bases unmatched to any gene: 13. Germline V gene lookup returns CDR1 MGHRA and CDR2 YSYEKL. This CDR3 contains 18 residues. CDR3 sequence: CASSQDVVASGSSHEQYF. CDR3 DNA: TGCGCCAGCAGCCAAGATGTGGTGGCTAGCGGGAGTTCCCACGAGCAGTACTTC.

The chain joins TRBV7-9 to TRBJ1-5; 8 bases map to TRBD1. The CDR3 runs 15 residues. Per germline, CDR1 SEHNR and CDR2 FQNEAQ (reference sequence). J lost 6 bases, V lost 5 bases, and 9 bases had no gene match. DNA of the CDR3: TGTGCCAGCAGCCTTACCGGGACAGGCTCTCAGCCCCAGCATTTT. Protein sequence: CASSLTGTGSQPQHF.

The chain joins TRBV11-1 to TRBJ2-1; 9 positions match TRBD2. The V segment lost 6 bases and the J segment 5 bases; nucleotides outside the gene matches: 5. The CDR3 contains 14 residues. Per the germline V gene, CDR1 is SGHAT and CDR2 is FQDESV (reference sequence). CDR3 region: CASREASGNNEQFF. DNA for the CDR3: TGTGCCAGCAGGGAGGCTAGCGGGAACAATGAGCAGTTCTTC.

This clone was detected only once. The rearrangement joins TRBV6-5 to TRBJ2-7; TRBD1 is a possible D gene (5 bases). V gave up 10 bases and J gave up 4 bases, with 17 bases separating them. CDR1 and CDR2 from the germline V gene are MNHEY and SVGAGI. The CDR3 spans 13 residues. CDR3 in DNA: TGTGCCACCAGAGGAGCAGGGCGGTACGAGCAGTACTTC. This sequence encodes CATRGAGRYEQYF.

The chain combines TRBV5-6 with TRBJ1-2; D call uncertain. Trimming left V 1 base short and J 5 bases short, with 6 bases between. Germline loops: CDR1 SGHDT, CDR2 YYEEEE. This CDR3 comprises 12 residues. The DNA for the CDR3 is TGTGCCAGCAGCTTGAAACAGTATGGCTACACCTTC. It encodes CASSLKQYGYTF.

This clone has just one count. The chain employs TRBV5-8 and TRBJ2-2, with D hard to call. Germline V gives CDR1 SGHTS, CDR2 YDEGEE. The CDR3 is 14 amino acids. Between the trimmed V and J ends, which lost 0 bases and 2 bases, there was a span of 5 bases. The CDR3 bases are TGTGCCAGCAGCTTGGAGCGAAACACCGGGGAGCTGTTTTTT. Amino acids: CASSLERNTGELFF.

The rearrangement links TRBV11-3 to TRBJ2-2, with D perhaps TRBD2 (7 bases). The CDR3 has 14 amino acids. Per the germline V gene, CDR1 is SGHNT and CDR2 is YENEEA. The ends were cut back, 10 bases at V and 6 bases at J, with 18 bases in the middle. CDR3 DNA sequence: TGTGCCACACGCCAGGGGAGGGGCGCCGGGGAGCTGTTTTTT. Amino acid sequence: CATRQGRGAGELFF.

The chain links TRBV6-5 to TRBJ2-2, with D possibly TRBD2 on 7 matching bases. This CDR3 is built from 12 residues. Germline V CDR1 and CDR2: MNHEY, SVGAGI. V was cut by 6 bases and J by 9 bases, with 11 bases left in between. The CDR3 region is CASRGGLRELFF. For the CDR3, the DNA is TGTGCCAGCAGGGGGGGGCTCCGGGAGCTGTTTTTT.

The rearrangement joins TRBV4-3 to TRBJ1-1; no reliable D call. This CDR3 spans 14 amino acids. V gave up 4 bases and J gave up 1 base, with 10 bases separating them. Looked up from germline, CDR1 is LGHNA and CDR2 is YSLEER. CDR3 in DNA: TGCGCCAGCAGCCGGAAGGATCGGAACACTGAAGCTTTCTTT. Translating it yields CASSRKDRNTEAFF.

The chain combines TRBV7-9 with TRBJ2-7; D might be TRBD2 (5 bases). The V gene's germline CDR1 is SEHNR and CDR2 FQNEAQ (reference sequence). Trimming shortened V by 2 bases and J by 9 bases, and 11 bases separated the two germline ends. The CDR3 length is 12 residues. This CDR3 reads CASSLMVAGQYF. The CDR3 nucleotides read TGTGCCAGCAGCTTAATGGTGGCGGGGCAGTACTTC.

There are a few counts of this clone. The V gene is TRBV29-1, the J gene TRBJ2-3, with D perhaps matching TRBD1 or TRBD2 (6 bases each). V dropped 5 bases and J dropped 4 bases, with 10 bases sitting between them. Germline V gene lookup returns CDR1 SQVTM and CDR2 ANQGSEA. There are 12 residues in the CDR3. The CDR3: CSVRGVADTQYF. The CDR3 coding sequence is TGCAGCGTTAGGGGGGTGGCAGATACGCAGTATTTT.

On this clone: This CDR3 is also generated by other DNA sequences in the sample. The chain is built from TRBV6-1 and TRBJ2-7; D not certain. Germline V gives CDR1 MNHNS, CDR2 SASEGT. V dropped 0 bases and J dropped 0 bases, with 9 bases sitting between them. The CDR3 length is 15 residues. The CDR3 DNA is TGTGCCAGCAGTGAAGCGGCAGGTAGCTCCTACGAGCAGTACTTC. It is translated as CASSEAAGSSYEQYF.